These T cell receptor beta chains were read from a single sample in a study of immune evolution from preneoplasia to lung adenocarcinoma. The data were produced by immunoSEQ multiplex PCR, yet TCRdb's version contains in-frame clones alone and is incomplete. The sample has 37,000 or so clones, about 73% seen once. Material for sequencing was FFPE invasive lung adenocarcinoma tissue. The receptors here all came from a person aged 55 to 70 with lung adenocarcinoma. Each CDR3 is given with its conserved first and last residue. A D gene is named only where the DNA matches it firmly. Clone size is not always given. Where it is, it says once, few, many or a class for expanded clones.

d_call j_call v_call clone_size cdr3_nt cdr3_aa
TRBD2 TRBJ2-1 TRBV7-2 - TGTGCCAGCAGCTTAGTCGTGGGGACTAAGTACAATGAGCAGTTCTTC CASSLVVGTKYNEQFF
- TRBJ1-5 TRBV11-3 - TGTGCCAGCAGCACCGACCAGGGGTTGCCCCAGCATTTT CASSTDQGLPQHF
TRBD1 TRBJ2-5 TRBV6-5 - TGTGCCAGCAGTTACTTACAGGGGGGAGAGACCCAGTACTTC CASSYLQGGETQYF
- TRBJ1-5 TRBV18 - TGTGCCAGCTCACGAGGGGCAACTAGGGGCAATCAGCCCCAGCATTTT CASSRGATRGNQPQHF
- TRBJ2-1 TRBV11-2 - TGTGCCAGCAGCGGAGGGGATGCGGATGAGCAGTTCTTC CASSGGDADEQFF
- TRBJ2-5 TRBV5-6 - TGTGCCAGCAGCTCGCCGGGGGCCATTGATGAGACCCAGTACTTC CASSSPGAIDETQYF
- TRBJ1-2 TRBV18 - TGTGCCAGCTCACCCAGGGGTGACTATGGCTACACCTTC CASSPRGDYGYTF
TRBD2 TRBJ2-1 TRBV14 - TGTGCCAGCAGCCGATGGACTAGCGGGAGCGATTACAATGAGCAGTTCTTC CASSRWTSGSDYNEQFF
TRBD2 TRBJ2-1 TRBV7-9 - TGTGCCAGCAGCCTTGGTAGCGGGAGCCGGGGTGAGCAGTTCTTC CASSLGSGSRGEQFF
- TRBJ2-1 TRBV7-3 few TGTGCCAGCAGCTTAAACCCCGGCTATGAGCAGTTCTTC CASSLNPGYEQFF
- TRBJ1-2 TRBV7-9 - TGTGCCAGCAGCTTGCAGAGCTCCTATGGCTACACCTTC CASSLQSSYGYTF
TRBD1 TRBJ2-2 TRBV18 - TGTGCCAGCTCACTTAGCCGGGACAGGGACGCCGGGGAGCTGTTTTTT CASSLSRDRDAGELFF
- TRBJ2-3 TRBV4-1 - TGCGCCAGCAGCCCTCAGGACAGACTTGGGAGCACAGATACGCAGTATTTT CASSPQDRLGSTDTQYF
TRBD1 TRBJ1-2 TRBV15 - TGTGCCACCAGCAGAGGGGGACAGCTCTATGGCTACACCTTC CATSRGGQLYGYTF
TRBD1 TRBJ1-1 TRBV4-1 - TGCGCCAGCAGCCATCCCGGGACAGGGGGGAACACTGAAGCTTTCTTT CASSHPGTGGNTEAFF
- TRBJ2-7 TRBV6-1 - TGTGCCAGCACTCCTGGGACATCCAACTACGAGCAGTACTTC CASTPGTSNYEQYF
- TRBJ1-2 TRBV20-1 - TGCAGTGCTAGAGACACCTATGGCTACACCTTC CSARDTYGYTF
- TRBJ1-1 TRBV28 - TGTGCCAGCAGTACCCCCGTCGGGGGGCACACTGAAGCTTTCTTT CASSTPVGGHTEAFF
- TRBJ1-1 TRBV10-2 - TGCGCCAGCACCCGAGGGATGAACACTGAAGCTTTCTTT CASTRGMNTEAFF
- TRBJ2-1 TRBV4-1 - TGCGCCAGCAGCCACCAGGGGGGTTCAAATGAGCAGTTCTTC CASSHQGGSNEQFF
- TRBJ1-5 TRBV30 - TGTGCCTGGAGTGTCTCGGGGGCTGGTCAGCCCCAGCATTTT CAWSVSGAGQPQHF
- TRBJ1-5 TRBV25-1 - TGTGCCAGCAGTGAAGGCAAGAATCAGCCCCAGCATTTT CASSEGKNQPQHF